This T cell receptor beta chain was profiled in a study of T cell responses to AZD1222 COVID-19 vaccine (dated by TCRdb to about 2021). General notes on the study: AZD1222 recipients given second doses at about 4 weeks or at about 12 weeks were pooled, since spike-specific TCR depth and breadth were not found to differ between the two schedules. Trial participants were enrolled by age into 18-55, 56-69 and 70-plus year subgroups, with approximately 150, 28 and 58 TCR-sequenced participants respectively. TCR sequencing was performed for roughly 250 trial participants, of whom about 200 were given two doses of AZD1222 and around 26 were given two doses of MenACWY control vaccine.

Sample time point, as interpreted from the label and publication: baseline before first vaccination. Samples from vaccinated people were obtained from the UK trials COV001 and COV002, which included a single-blind randomized controlled phase 2/3 trial of AZD1222 (ChAdOx1 nCoV-19) in healthy adults. For TCRbeta chain sequencing, PBMC samples from trial participants were taken at day 0 and at day 28 after the second dose. Of note for this clone: Its antigen is currently not known. No base quality values were provided; no much bigger clone lies one nucleotide off.

V and J lose 8 bases and 4 bases, and a span of 12 bases separates them. The CDR3 contains 12 residues, cysteine and phenylalanine counted. The only DNA kept is the CDR3, 36 bases in frame from the first base. Looking up the germline V gene (reference sequence) yields CDR1 MNHEY and CDR2 SMNVEV. Overall study results and their limits: After two AZD1222 doses, both the breadth and the depth of spike-specific TCRs were significantly higher than at day 0 and than in MenACWY recipients. Vaccine-associated CD4 TCRs spanned the whole spike protein, with dominant responses in regions 160-218 and 743-854. Reportedly, close to half of the unique spike-specific TCRs recognized epitopes lying outside the regions that are mutated in the B.1.351 and B.1.1.7 variants. The 56-69-year group was small, and its depth increase did not reach significance, likely because of low power. Conclusions about previously exposed vaccinees were limited because only six AZD1222 recipients were SARS-CoV-2 seropositive at baseline. Because no day 14 peak-response samples were available, repertoires were characterized only after the peak T cell response. Most participants were white British and females outnumbered males, and the authors suggested that clonal diversity may have been underestimated.

The CDR3 regions of human TCRbeta chains were analyzed by immunosequencing. In the source study's methods: TCRs in the repertoires were compared against a reference library of SARS-CoV-2-specific TCRs that had been generated with the MIRA antigen-specificity platform. Breadth was defined as the fraction of unique TCRs that were SARS-CoV-2-associated, and depth was defined as the fraction of total T cells that were SARS-CoV-2-associated. Each spike-specific TCR was assigned to its reactive spike region and to a CD4 or CD8 class using the MIRA data. Log10-transformed breadth and depth values were compared by one-way ANOVA with Sidak's multiple comparisons tests. TCRdb obtained this table from immuneACCESS and retained in-frame rearrangements with V and J assigned. These tables miss some clones; where compared with another copy, unresolved V genes account for less than half of the shortfall, and the remainder is unexplained. V and J calls and clone size are given by that table; D and trimming were obtained from the DNA. The table for this sample lists around 110,000 clones; approximately 93% of them were counted only once. In total, the top ten clones hold under 3.5% of the sample.

The sequencing here drew on peripheral blood, taken on day 0 of AZD1222 vaccination. The receptor was derived from an adult in good health. Here the chain combines TRBV27 and TRBJ2-7; no D gene is confidently identified. The DNA sequence is given as TGTGCCAGCCAATCGACCCTATACGAGCAGTACTTC. The translation is CASQSTLYEQYF.